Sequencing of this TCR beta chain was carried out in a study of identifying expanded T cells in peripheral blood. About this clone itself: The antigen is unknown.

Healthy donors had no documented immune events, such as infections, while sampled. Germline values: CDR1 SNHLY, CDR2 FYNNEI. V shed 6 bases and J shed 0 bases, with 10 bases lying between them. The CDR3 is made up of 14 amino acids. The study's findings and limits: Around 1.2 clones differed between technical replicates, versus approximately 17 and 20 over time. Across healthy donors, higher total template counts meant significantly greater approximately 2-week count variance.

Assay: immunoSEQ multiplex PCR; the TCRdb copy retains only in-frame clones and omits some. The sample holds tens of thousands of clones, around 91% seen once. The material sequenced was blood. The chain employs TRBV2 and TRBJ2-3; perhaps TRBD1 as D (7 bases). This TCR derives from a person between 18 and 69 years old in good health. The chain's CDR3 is CASREGASTDTQYF. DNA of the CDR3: TGTGCCAGCAGGGAGGGGGCTAGCACAGATACGCAGTATTTT.